This T cell receptor (beta chain) is drawn from a study of blood T cell repertoires in COVID-19. Study summary: Acute-phase and convalescent COVID-19 samples originated in the United States, Italy and Spain. PBMCs, B-cell-depleted T cells, or T cells were the source of the cDNA or gDNA that made up the material.

The assay was immunoSEQ multiplex PCR, and TCRdb's table has in-frame clones only and misses some. The table has 160,000 or so clones, around 81% seen once. CDR3 size: 18 residues. Germline V gene lookup returns CDR1 SGHRS and CDR2 YFSETQ. The V and J ends lost 4 bases and 3 bases, in that order; junction bases with no gene match: 10. The chain uses TRBV5-1 and TRBJ2-2; 12 bases match TRBD1. The origin of this receptor is a man in his sixties with active or convalescent COVID-19. The specimen was peripheral blood. The CDR3 region is CASSPGQGAVEDTGELFF. CDR3 coding DNA: TGCGCCAGCAGCCCGGGACAGGGGGCCGTTGAGGACACCGGGGAGCTGTTTTTT. Drawing the rest from reference TRBV5-1 and TRBJ2-2, the complete variable domain is KAGVTQTPRYLIKTRGQQVTLSCSPISGHRSVSWYQQTPGQGLQFLFEYFSETQRNKGNFPGRFSGRQFSNSRSEMNVSTLELGDSALYLCASSPGQGAVEDTGELFFGEGSRLTVL.